This T cell receptor (beta chain) was found in a study of cytotoxic CD8 clonotypes in ibrutinib-treated CLL. Study results and limitations: Whereas clonality rose at ibrutinib response, it declined toward baseline at progression.

Regarding this clone: The antigen is unknown.

The CDR3 is made up of 15 amino acids. Deletions cut 0 bases from V and 5 bases from J, with 14 bases between. Per germline, CDR1 SNHLY and CDR2 FYNNEI. The assay was immunoSEQ multiplex PCR, and TCRdb's table has in-frame clones only and misses some. This table has 200,000 to 250,000 clones, roughly 70% appearing once. This clonotype was sampled from a human donor with chronic lymphocytic leukemia. The J gene is TRBJ2-7, the V gene TRBV2; the D call may be TRBD1 or TRBD2 (5 bases each). The input for sequencing was PBMCs, taken after 24 months of ibrutinib treatment. CDR3 DNA: TGTGCCAGCAGTGAAGCGCTTCGGGGCTTCAACGAGCAGTACTTC. Amino acids: CASSEALRGFNEQYF. Drawing the rest from reference TRBV2 and TRBJ2-7, the complete variable domain is EPEVTQTPSHQVTQMGQEVILRCVPISNHLYFYWYRQILGQKVEFLVSFYNNEISEKSEIFDDQFSVERPDGSNFTLKIRSTKLEDSAMYFCASSEALRGFNEQYFGPGTRLTVT.